The present entry profiles one T cell receptor (beta chain) with its context. Random-hexamer reverse transcription was applied to about 0.45 to 1 ug RNA. TCR beta CDR3 was amplified by immunoSEQ multiplex PCR. This amplification extended across 54 Vbeta and 13 Jbeta segments. MiXCR was run by TCRdb on the immunoSEQ multiplex PCR reads, yielding one entry per CDR3 protein. The data show 180,000 or so distinct CDR3 sequences, just under 95% seen once. The data belong to a study of CD8 T cells in Susac syndrome. Turning to the study itself: Intravenous immunoglobulin alone or corticosteroids were being given to patients with Susac syndrome at blood draw, unless they were therapy-naive.

CDR1 DFQATT and CDR2 SNEGSKA come from the germline V gene (reference sequence). The CDR3 is 16 amino acids. V was clipped by 0 bases and J by 1 base, with 15 bases between them. Negative magnetic isolation gave CD8+ and CD4+ cells; FACS enriched CD8+ TEMRA. The rearrangement joins TRBV20-1 to TRBJ2-5; D is perhaps TRBD1 (5 bases). This sequence originates from a human donor with Susac syndrome. The sequencing sample was made of CD4+ T cells from PBMCs. Here the CDR3 reads CSAREATVPPQETQYF. CDR3 nucleotides: TGCAGTGCTAGAGAGGCGACAGTGCCCCCCCAAGAGACCCAGTACTTC.